This TCR beta chain comes out of a study of tumor and adjacent non-tumor tissue in lung cancer (dated by TCRdb to about 2018). Study-level background: Of the cohort, about a dozen patients had adenocarcinoma, 2 had squamous cell carcinoma and 1 had small cell lung cancer. Bulk TCRbeta repertoires were compared between lung tumor tissue and matched distant non-tumor lung tissue obtained from fewer than 18 lung cancer patients. The approximately 15 patients were aged about 31 to 85 years, included approximately ten men and 5 women, and had TNM stage I to III disease. Fewer than 35 paired specimens, one tumor and one normal lung sample per patient, were profiled by TCRbeta CDR3 sequencing. In total, sequencing yielded over 95 million productive TCRbeta reads, which works out to an average of about 3.9 million reads per sample. Results the study describes overall, beyond this receptor: Tumor tissue showed significantly greater TCR diversity (inverse Simpson) than normal lung tissue (431.37 vs 166.20, P = 0.0075, Mann-Whitney U test). Only about 15 patients were in the cohort, and the authors stated that larger samples and more detailed clinical data are needed. The sequencing platform is not named in the methods, and unique molecular identifiers are not mentioned. TCR diversity was significantly higher in younger patients, and higher tumor TCR diversity was associated with shorter overall and disease-free survival. Because peripheral blood was not sequenced, the blood TCRbeta repertoires of the lung cancer patients in the study went unexamined. In normal lung, the top 100 clones accounted for a significantly larger cumulative share of the repertoire than in tumor tissue.

The library was produced with multiplex PCR. Instrument on record: Illumina HiSeq 2500. TCRbeta libraries were constructed through three rounds of nested PCR with primers (Table S4) according to protocols modified from ARM-PCR. Before sequencing, PCR products in the 200-500 bp range were cut out of the gel and cleaned up using the QIAquick gel extraction kit. Regarding the original processing steps: Trimmomatic was used to clean the reads, FLASH merged the cleaned reads into complete CDR3 sequences, and MiTCR assigned the sequences to V(D)J germline segments. Clonal diversity was computed as the inverse Simpson's index with VDJtools. In-frame sequences lacking a premature stop codon were counted as productive reads. Using fastp at Q25 and MiXCR, TCRdb reprocessed the public reads and kept productive beta chains. Rows merge per CDR3 protein into single entries with the most common DNA and genes. These V and J calls originate from TCRdb's pipeline instead of the authors' own analysis. The sample data list tens of thousands of distinct CDR3 sequences, and 76% of these were observed just once. The ten most abundant clones make up 40% of the sample.

Regarding this clonotype: This receptor's antigen is unknown. One end of the junction does not line up with germline, which may come from a read error.

CDR1 MGHRA and CDR2 YSYEKL were looked up in the germline V gene. From the cysteine through the phenylalanine, the CDR3 covers 16 amino acids. Just the 48-base CDR3 DNA is kept, in frame starting at base 1. Bulk unsorted tissue served as the source for RNA extraction, and RNA quality was assessed using a NanoDrop ND-1000 and an Agilent 2100. For the normal lung samples, distant non-tumor tissue was collected more than 3 cm away from the tumor edge. The donors were newly diagnosed lung cancer patients admitted for thoracic surgery in China from August to November 2014 who had not received prior chemotherapy. The study excluded patients who had received radiotherapy or chemotherapy before or who had another cancer at the same time. Surgical tissue pieces of 1-2 cm3 were preserved in RNAlater solution and stored at -80 °C until use.

The sequence derives from a man in his 70s with non-small cell lung cancer. Sequenced material: distant non-tumor lung tissue. This chain is built from TRBV4-1 and TRBJ2-7, and possibly TRBD2, on 6 matching bases. The CDR3 has the sequence CASSRKLAGVGDEQYF. The DNA is TGCGCCAGCAGCCGGAAACTAGCCGGAGTGGGGGACGAGCAATACTTC.